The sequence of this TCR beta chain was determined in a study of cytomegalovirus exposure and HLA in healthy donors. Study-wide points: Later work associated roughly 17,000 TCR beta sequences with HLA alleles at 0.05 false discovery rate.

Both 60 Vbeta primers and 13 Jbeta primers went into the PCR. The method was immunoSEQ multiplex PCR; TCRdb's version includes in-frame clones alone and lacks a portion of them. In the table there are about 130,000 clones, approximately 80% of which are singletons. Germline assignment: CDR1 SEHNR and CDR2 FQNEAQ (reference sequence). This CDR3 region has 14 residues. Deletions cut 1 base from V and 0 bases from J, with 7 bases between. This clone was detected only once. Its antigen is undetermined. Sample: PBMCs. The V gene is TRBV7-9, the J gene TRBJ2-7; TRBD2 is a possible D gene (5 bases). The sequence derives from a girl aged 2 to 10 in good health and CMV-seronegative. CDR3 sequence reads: CASSLGGVSYEQYF. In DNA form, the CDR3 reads TGTGCCAGCAGCTTAGGGGGAGTCTCCTACGAGCAGTACTTC.